These 21 T cell receptor beta chains share one sample of origin, sequenced in a study of beta chain features in type 1 diabetes. No cognate antigen is known for these TCRs. General study results and limits: When Type 1 diabetes patients were examined, their TCRB CDR3s proved moderately but significantly shorter in all four CD4+ subsets.

cDNA synthesis used the whole RNA isolate, giving expressed TCRB sequences. This table comes from immunoSEQ multiplex PCR, and its TCRdb copy is limited to in-frame clones, with some not included. The data contain almost 350,000 clones, 9.3% of them seen just once; the ten biggest clones take up about 1%. Sequencing used central memory CD4+ T cells from blood. The receptors here all came from a man aged 30 to 39 with type 1 diabetes.

This clone was counted only a few times. This chain uses TRBV2 with TRBJ2-5, with D tentatively TRBD2 (7 bases). This CDR3 comprises 13 residues. Trimming took off 9 bases at V and 5 bases at J, with 16 bases between the two ends. Germline V lookup: CDR1 SNHLY, CDR2 FYNNEI. CDR3 in amino acids: CASSLGGHETQYF. Written as DNA, the CDR3 is TGTGCCAGTTCCCTCGGGGGGCACGAGACCCAGTACTTC.

This chain uses TRBV11-2 with TRBJ2-1; 8 positions agree with TRBD2. Germline-derived CDR1 and CDR2 are SGHAT and FQNNGV. The CDR3 is 16 residues long. V lost 6 bases and J lost 8; bases outside the gene matches: 15. CDR3 amino acids: CASRLQPGLGYHEQFF. The DNA for the CDR3 is TGTGCCAGCAGGCTACAACCGGGACTAGGATACCATGAGCAGTTCTTC.

This chain links TRBV7-2 with TRBJ2-7; D might be TRBD1 or TRBD2, each matching 5 bases. The CDR3 is 13 amino acids. The germline gives CDR1 SGHTA, CDR2 FQGNSA. Between the trimmed V and J ends, which lost 0 bases and 3 bases, there was a span of 6 bases. This chain's CDR3 is CASSLAGVYEQYF. Here the CDR3 DNA reads TGTGCCAGCAGCTTAGCGGGGGTCTACGAGCAGTACTTC.

This chain links TRBV27 with TRBJ2-7, with D tentatively TRBD2 (6 bases). Trimming took off 4 bases at V and 6 bases at J, with 16 bases between the two ends. The CDR3 consists of 14 residues. Germline V lookup: CDR1 MNHEY, CDR2 SMNVEV (reference sequence). CDR3 nucleotide sequence: TGTGCCAGCAGTTACGGCGGGGTCTCTTCCGAGCAGTACTTC. Its protein product is CASSYGGVSSEQYF.

This clone has a handful of counts. This chain uses TRBV15 with TRBJ2-7; TRBD1 agrees at 9 bases. Germline CDR1 and CDR2: LNHNV and YYDKDF (reference sequence). The CDR3 runs to 14 residues. With V trimmed by 6 bases and J by 1 base, 4 bases remained unmatched. The CDR3 sequence is CATSGDRASYEQYF. CDR3 in DNA: TGTGCCACCAGTGGGGACAGGGCTTCCTACGAGCAGTACTTC.

The rearrangement uses TRBV10-3 and TRBJ2-2; 8 bases map to TRBD1. The CDR3 is made up of 16 amino acids. Germline V CDR1 and CDR2: ENHRY, SYGVKD. The V gene end was trimmed by 4 bases and the J gene end by 1 base; junction bases not matched to a gene: 5. The CDR3 is CAISGQGALNTGELFF. The CDR3 DNA is TGTGCCATCAGTGGGCAGGGGGCACTGAACACCGGGGAGCTGTTTTTT.

The genes are TRBV7-2 and TRBJ2-5; 10 bases agree with TRBD2. Germline CDR1 reads SGHTA; CDR2 reads FQGNSA. The CDR3 totals 16 residues. With 0 bases clipped from V and 9 bases from J, the junction kept 10 bases outside the gene matches. CDR3 sequence reads: CASSLASGGHVAAQYF. The CDR3 coding sequence is TGTGCCAGCAGCTTAGCTAGCGGGGGGCACGTAGCGGCCCAGTACTTC.

The chain links TRBV6-1 to TRBJ2-7, with unresolved D. Trimming removed 6 bases at V and 4 bases at J, with 13 bases between. Germline CDR1 MNHNS, CDR2 SASEGT. The CDR3 sequence is 13 residues long. The CDR3, as DNA: TGTGCCAGCAGGTCCCGAGAGGTATACGAGCAGTACTTC. Residues: CASRSREVYEQYF.

This clone was counted between two and nine times. V gene TRBV10-3 combines with J gene TRBJ2-3; 10 positions match TRBD2. Trimming cost V 11 bases and J 5 bases; bases outside gene matches: 19. Per the germline V gene, CDR1 is ENHRY and CDR2 is SYGVKD. The CDR3 contains 17 residues. In DNA, the CDR3 is TGTGCCTCCCGTCGGGGGGTGCTACTAGCGGGGAAAGATACGCAGTATTTT. Encoded protein: CASRRGVLLAGKDTQYF.

This clone turned up a few times. The identical CDR3 is also encoded by other nucleotide sequences in the sample. The V call is TRBV7-9, the J call TRBJ2-5; D unresolved. Germline CDR1 SEHNR, CDR2 FQNEAQ (reference sequence). V was pared by 0 bases and J by 5 bases, with 1 base between. The CDR3 is 11 residues long. The CDR3 sequence is CASSLAETQYF. The CDR3 nucleotides read TGTGCCAGCAGCTTAGCGGAGACCCAGTACTTC.

The chain employs TRBV4-1 and TRBJ2-7, with unresolved D. The CDR3 contains 13 residues. V gave up 0 bases and J gave up 4 bases, with 7 bases separating them. CDR1 MGHRA and CDR2 YSYEKL come from the germline V gene. CDR3 DNA sequence: TGCGCCAGCAGCCAAGATGAAAAGTACGAGCAGTACTTC. This sequence encodes CASSQDEKYEQYF.

This clone has just a few counts. The CDR3 loop reads CASSSDGPTDTQYF. In DNA form, the CDR3 reads TGTGCCAGCAGCTCGGACGGCCCCACAGATACGCAGTATTTT. The chain links TRBV11-3 to TRBJ2-3; D unresolved. Trimming stripped 4 bases from V and 2 bases from J, with 10 bases between. The CDR3 has 14 amino acids. Germline loops: CDR1 SGHNT, CDR2 YENEEA. Drawing the rest from reference TRBV11-3 and TRBJ2-3, the complete variable domain is EAGVVQSPRYKIIEKKQPVAFWCNPISGHNTLYWYLQNLGQGPELLIRYENEEAVDDSQLPKDRFSAERLKGVDSTLKIQPAELGDSAVYLCASSSDGPTDTQYFGPGTRLTVL.

This clone was counted only a few times. The J gene is TRBJ2-2, the V gene TRBV28; 8 bases fit TRBD2. Germline CDR1 reads MDHEN; CDR2 reads SYDVKM. CDR3 length equals 16 residues. V lost 5 bases, J lost 0 bases, and 5 bases stayed unmatched. The CDR3 spells CASSPHSGANTGELFF. CDR3 coding DNA: TGTGCCAGCAGTCCCCATAGCGGGGCGAACACCGGGGAGCTGTTTTTT.

There are a few counts of this clone. The CDR3 nucleotides are TGTGCCAGTAGTATAGGTACAGGGGTTAATGAGCAGTTCTTC. Protein product: CASSIGTGVNEQFF. The V gene is TRBV19, the J gene TRBJ2-1; 7 bases are shared with TRBD1. The V gene's germline CDR1 is LNHDA and CDR2 SQIVND (reference sequence). The CDR3 is made up of 14 amino acids. Trimming cost V 1 base and J 7 bases; bases outside gene matches: 4. The full variable domain, completed using reference TRBV19 and TRBJ2-1, is DGGITQSPKYLFRKEGQNVTLSCEQNLNHDAMYWYRQDPGQGLRLIYYSQIVNDFQKGDIAEGYSVSREKKESFPLTVTSAQKNPTAFYLCASSIGTGVNEQFFGPGTRLTVL.

The rearrangement links TRBV2 to TRBJ1-5; D not certain. The V and J ends lost 4 bases and 1 base respectively, with 8 bases between them. Germline V gene data show CDR1 as SNHLY and CDR2 as FYNNEI. This CDR3 contains 14 residues. CDR3 region: CASSAVQSNQPQHF. The CDR3 bases are TGTGCCAGCAGTGCCGTCCAGAGCAATCAGCCCCAGCATTTT.

A few counts support this clone. The V gene is TRBV28, the J gene TRBJ2-7, with 8 nucleotides matching TRBD1. Trimming cost V 4 bases and J 12 bases; bases outside gene matches: 8. Germline V gives CDR1 MDHEN, CDR2 SYDVKM. The CDR3 consists of 12 residues. DNA of the CDR3: TGTGCCAGCAGTTGGGAAAGGACAGGGTTGTACTTC. Encoded protein: CASSWERTGLYF.

This clone was seen a handful of times. The genes are TRBV5-6 and TRBJ2-1; 11 bases align to TRBD2. V was clipped by 6 bases and J by 5 bases; unmatched bases: 7. The CDR3 spans 15 residues. From germline, CDR1 is SGHDT and CDR2 YYEEEE. The CDR3 DNA sequence: TGTGCCAGCACCCTTGGGACTAGCGGCGACAATGAGCAGTTCTTC. Translation gives CASTLGTSGDNEQFF.

This clone was seen only a few times. The rearrangement links TRBV9 to TRBJ2-3, with D possibly matching TRBD2 (5 bases). The CDR3 is made up of 16 amino acids. V lost 0 bases and J lost 0, with 11 bases in between. From germline, CDR1 is SGDLS and CDR2 YYNGEE. The CDR3 nucleotides are TGTGCCAGCAGCGTAGGAGCGGCCTTTAGCACAGATACGCAGTATTTT. It is translated as CASSVGAAFSTDTQYF.

This clone was seen a few times. This chain joins TRBV6-6 and TRBJ1-4, with unresolved D. Trimming took off 2 bases at V and 5 bases at J, with 9 bases between the two ends. The CDR3 length is 14 residues. Germline values: CDR1 MNHNY, CDR2 SVGAGI (reference sequence). The DNA for the CDR3 is TGTGCCAGCAGTTACCGGGGAAGAAATGAAAAACTGTTTTTT. This gives the protein CASSYRGRNEKLFF.

This clone was picked up many times. The chain recombines TRBV5-6 with TRBJ1-4; 9 bases agree with TRBD1. Trimming cost V 4 bases and J 8 bases; bases outside gene matches: 6. This CDR3 has 14 amino acids. Germline V gene sequence: CDR1 SGHDT, CDR2 YYEEEE. CDR3 in amino acids: CASSRLGQGEKLFF. The CDR3 DNA sequence: TGTGCCAGCAGCCGCTTGGGACAGGGAGAAAAACTGTTTTTT.

The chain joins TRBV19 to TRBJ2-5, with D hard to call. There are 15 residues in the CDR3. Germline V CDR1 and CDR2: LNHDA, SQIVND (reference sequence). Deletions cut 5 bases from V and 0 bases from J, with 13 bases between. This CDR3 reads CASSWNTADQETQYF. The DNA of the CDR3 is TGTGCCAGTAGTTGGAATACGGCGGACCAAGAGACCCAGTACTTC. The variable domain in full, with the rest retrieved from reference TRBV19 and TRBJ2-5, is DGGITQSPKYLFRKEGQNVTLSCEQNLNHDAMYWYRQDPGQGLRLIYYSQIVNDFQKGDIAEGYSVSREKKESFPLTVTSAQKNPTAFYLCASSWNTADQETQYFGPGTRLLVL.